The clone carrying this T cell receptor (beta chain) occurred a few times. TCRdb re-derived calls from the 5' RACE reads in MiXCR, one entry per CDR3 protein. The sample has fewer than 110,000 distinct CDR3 sequences; approximately 15% are singletons. The sample belongs to a study of T-cell memory formation after mild COVID-19. V gave up 2 bases and J gave up 0 bases, with 10 bases separating them. Germline lookup yields CDR1 LGHNA and CDR2 YSLEER. This CDR3 is 15 amino acids long. Sequencing used PBMCs or a T cell subset sorted from them (not recorded which). This clonotype originated in a man younger than 35 who had mild COVID-19 (a few samples of this study predate the infection). Cell type and time point are not known. The rearrangement joins TRBV4-3 to TRBJ1-2, with D unclear. The CDR3 nucleotides are TGCGCCAGCAGCCAAAAGGCCAGTTCTAACTATGGCTACACCTTC. Translation: CASSQKASSNYGYTF.